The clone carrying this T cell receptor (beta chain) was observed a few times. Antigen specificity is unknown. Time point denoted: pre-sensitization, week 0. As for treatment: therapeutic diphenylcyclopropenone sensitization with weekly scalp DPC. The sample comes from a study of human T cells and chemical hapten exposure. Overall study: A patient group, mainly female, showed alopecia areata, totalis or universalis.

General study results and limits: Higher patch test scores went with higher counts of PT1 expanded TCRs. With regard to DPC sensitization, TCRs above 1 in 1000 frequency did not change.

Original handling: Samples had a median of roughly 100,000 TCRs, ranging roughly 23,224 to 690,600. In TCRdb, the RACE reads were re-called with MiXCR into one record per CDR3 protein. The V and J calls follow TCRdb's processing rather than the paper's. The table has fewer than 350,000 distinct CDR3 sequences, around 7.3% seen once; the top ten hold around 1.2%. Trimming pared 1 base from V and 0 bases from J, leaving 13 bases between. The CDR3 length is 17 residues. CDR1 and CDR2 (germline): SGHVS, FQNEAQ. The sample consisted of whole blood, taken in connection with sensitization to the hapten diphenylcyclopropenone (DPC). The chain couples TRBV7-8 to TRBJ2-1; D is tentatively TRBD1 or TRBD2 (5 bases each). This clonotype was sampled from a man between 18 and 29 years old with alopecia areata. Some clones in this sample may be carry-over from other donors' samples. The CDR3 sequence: CASSLVLAGSSYNEQFF. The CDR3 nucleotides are TGTGCCAGCAGCTTAGTGTTGGCAGGGAGCTCCTACAATGAGCAGTTCTTC.